Each of the 26 T cell receptor beta chains below was sequenced from the same sample in a study of control samples from healthy donors and cancer patients. Profiled with immunoSEQ multiplex PCR; TCRdb holds only in-frame clones, not every one. The sample gives 150,000 to 200,000 clones, around 90% of which show up once; approximately 1.8% is in the top ten. The sequenced sample was blood. The receptors derive from a man aged 18 to 29 in good health.

This chain uses TRBV9 with TRBJ2-5; 15 bases are a match to TRBD2. This CDR3 contains 20 residues. Germline loops: CDR1 SGDLS, CDR2 YYNGEE. V dropped 0 bases and J dropped 0; count of bases not matched to a gene: 9. CDR3 sequence reads: CASSVGGTSGGPRYQETQYF. For the CDR3, the DNA is TGTGCCAGCAGCGTAGGTGGGACTAGCGGGGGGCCTAGGTACCAAGAGACCCAGTACTTC.

The chain uses TRBV15 and TRBJ1-3; 9 bases agree with TRBD1. Per the germline V gene, CDR1 is LNHNV and CDR2 is YYDKDF (reference sequence). This CDR3 is built from 17 residues. After removal of 1 base from V and 1 base from J, the junction contained 5 bases not matched to a gene. CDR3 DNA: TGTGCCACCAGCAGAGCTACCGACAGGGGGTCTGGAAACACCATATATTTT. Its translation is CATSRATDRGSGNTIYF.

This clone has just one count. The chain has TRBV7-2 and TRBJ2-3; the D is unclear. Germline V lookup: CDR1 SGHTA, CDR2 FQGNSA. Trimming removed 4 bases from V and 6 bases from J, with 14 bases in between. The CDR3 runs 14 residues. Written as DNA, the CDR3 is TGTGCCAGCAGCTATAAACCAGCCTACGATACGCAGTATTTT. Protein product: CASSYKPAYDTQYF.

The V gene is TRBV7-2, the J gene TRBJ2-6; D is possibly TRBD2 (5 bases). Trimming removed 5 bases from V and 3 bases from J, with 8 bases in between. The germline V gene has CDR1 SGHTA and CDR2 FQGNSA. This CDR3 comprises 14 residues. The CDR3 is CASSVRDGANVLTF. As DNA, the CDR3 is TGTGCCAGCAGCGTCCGGGATGGGGCCAACGTCCTGACTTTC.

The J gene is TRBJ1-2, the V gene TRBV7-9; D not resolved. The CDR3 is 14 residues long. V lost 5 bases and J lost 3, with 13 bases in between. Germline lookup yields CDR1 SEHNR and CDR2 FQNEAQ (reference sequence). CDR3 sequence (DNA): TGTGCCAGCAGCCTGCGGGAGTCGGACTATGGCTACACCTTC. Translating gives CASSLRESDYGYTF.

The V and J genes are TRBV9 and TRBJ2-1, with TRBD1 matching over 7 bases. The germline V gene encodes CDR1 SGDLS and CDR2 YYNGEE. The V gene end was trimmed by 4 bases and the J gene end by 0 bases; junction bases not matched to a gene: 7. This CDR3 has 16 residues. The CDR3 nucleotides read TGTGCCAGCAGCATTCGACAGGGCAGCTCCTACAATGAGCAGTTCTTC. Residues: CASSIRQGSSYNEQFF.

This rearrangement joins TRBV5-1 to TRBJ2-7; 9 bases fit TRBD1. V shed 5 bases and J 2 bases; nucleotides not matched to a gene: 5. The CDR3 is made up of 14 amino acids. Germline V CDR1 and CDR2: SGHRS, YFSETQ. CDR3 coding DNA: TGCGCCAGCAGAGTGACAGGGGGTCCCTACGAGCAGTACTTC. It translates to CASRVTGGPYEQYF.

V gene TRBV5-1 combines with J gene TRBJ1-1, with 10 bases that match TRBD1. V lost 4 bases, J lost 3 bases, and 9 bases stayed unmatched. Germline-derived CDR1 and CDR2 are SGHRS and YFSETQ. The CDR3 runs to 16 residues. DNA of the CDR3: TGCGCCAGCAGCCCCGGGACAGGGGCTTGGGACACTGAAGCTTTCTTT. Its translation: CASSPGTGAWDTEAFF.

For the CDR3, the DNA is TGCGCCAGCAGCCAAGATCGACGCGGGACCCAGTACTTC. Its translation: CASSQDRRGTQYF. V is TRBV4-3 and J is TRBJ2-5, with D hard to call. The germline gives CDR1 LGHNA, CDR2 YSLEER. This CDR3 contains 13 residues. V dropped 0 bases and J dropped 7 bases, with 9 bases sitting between them.

The V call is TRBV6-2 or TRBV6-3, the J call TRBJ2-5; D remains ambiguous. CDR1 MNHEY and CDR2 SVGEGT come from the germline V gene. Trimming removed 3 bases from V and 5 bases from J, with 16 bases in between. The CDR3 is 15 residues long. This CDR3 reads CASSYFGPSAETQYF. CDR3 nucleotide sequence: TGTGCCAGCAGTTATTTCGGTCCCAGCGCTGAGACCCAGTACTTC.

This clone has just a few counts. This rearrangement joins TRBV30 to TRBJ2-2; D may correspond to TRBD1 or TRBD2 (6 bases each). Germline loops: CDR1 GTSNPN, CDR2 SVGIG (reference sequence). Deletions cut 3 bases from V and 8 bases from J, with 16 bases between. This CDR3 has 14 amino acids. CDR3 region: CAWSRLRDKGELFF. The CDR3 DNA is TGTGCCTGGAGCCGCTTGCGGGACAAGGGGGAGCTGTTTTTT.

The rearrangement joins TRBV9 to TRBJ1-6, with 9 bases that match TRBD1. The trim removed 0 bases at V and 1 base at J, leaving 2 bases unmatched. In germline, CDR1 is SGDLS, CDR2 YYNGEE. CDR3 size: 17 residues. The CDR3 DNA reads TGTGCCAGCAGCGTAGGGGACAGGGTTTCCTATAATTCACCCCTCCACTTT. Its protein product is CASSVGDRVSYNSPLHF.

This clone appeared a few times. This rearrangement joins TRBV6-5 to TRBJ1-1, with TRBD1 matching over 8 bases. The CDR3 is 14 amino acids. From germline, CDR1 is MNHEY and CDR2 SVGAGI. V trimming: 6 bases; J trimming: 1 base; junction bases outside the gene matches: 4. CDR3 sequence: CASRQDRANTEAFF. The CDR3 nucleotides read TGTGCCAGCAGACAGGACAGGGCGAACACTGAAGCTTTCTTT.

The chain carries TRBV11-2 and TRBJ2-7; D unclear. The V gene's germline CDR1 is SGHAT and CDR2 FQNNGV. Trimming shortened V by 1 base and J by 0 bases, and 16 bases separated the two germline ends. CDR3 length: 17 residues. This CDR3 reads CASSLGGTVSSSYEQYF. Here the CDR3 DNA reads TGTGCCAGCAGCTTAGGGGGAACAGTCTCCAGCTCCTACGAGCAGTACTTC.

V is TRBV5-4 and J is TRBJ2-3, with TRBD2 identical over 13 bases. Germline V gives CDR1 SGHNT, CDR2 YYREEE (reference sequence). V shed 4 bases and J 1 base; nucleotides not matched to a gene: 9. The CDR3 covers 18 residues. The CDR3 DNA reads TGTGCCAGCAGCCCGACTAGCGGGGGGTATTGGGGCACAGATACGCAGTATTTT. It yields the protein CASSPTSGGYWGTDTQYF.

This clone appeared once. CDR3 DNA sequence: TGCAGCGTTGATCCAGGGTCTAACTATGGCTACACCTTC. The encoded protein is CSVDPGSNYGYTF. The rearrangement joins TRBV29-1 to TRBJ1-2, with TRBD1 as a possible D gene (5 bases). The CDR3 length is 13 residues. V lost 3 bases and J lost 0, with 8 bases in between. Germline-derived CDR1 and CDR2 are SQVTM and ANQGSEA.

The chain employs TRBV2 and TRBJ2-3, with TRBD1 identical over 10 bases. CDR1 SNHLY and CDR2 FYNNEI come from the germline V gene. The CDR3 contains 16 residues. Unmatched junction bases numbered 9, after V lost 5 bases and J lost 4 bases. The CDR3 DNA reads TGTGCCAGCAGTACCGGGACAGGGGTATCTTCAGATACGCAGTATTTT. Protein product: CASSTGTGVSSDTQYF.

The chain carries TRBV28 and TRBJ1-1; D is perhaps TRBD1 (5 bases). This CDR3 contains 15 residues. Germline V lookup: CDR1 MDHEN, CDR2 SYDVKM. Trimming removed 8 bases at V and 4 bases at J, with 20 bases between. The CDR3 DNA reads TGTGCCAGCCGACTCGGGGCAGGGCGGAGCACTGAAGCTTTCTTT. Its protein is CASRLGAGRSTEAFF.

This clone has only a few counts. The V gene is TRBV7-9, the J gene TRBJ2-7, with 9 positions matching TRBD1. With V trimmed by 5 bases and J by 2 bases, 7 bases remained unmatched. The CDR3 covers 15 residues. Germline CDR1 is SEHNR and CDR2 is FQNEAQ (reference sequence). The CDR3 region has the DNA TGTGCCAGCAGCAACCGGGGGGACAGGGCCTACGAGCAGTACTTC. It is translated as CASSNRGDRAYEQYF. Full variable domain (missing parts from reference TRBV7-9 and TRBJ2-7): DTGVSQNPRHKITKRGQNVTFRCDPISEHNRLYWYRQTLGQGPEFLTYFQNEAQLEKSRLLSDRFSAERPKGSFSTLEIQRTEQGDSAMYLCASSNRGDRAYEQYFGPGTRLTVT.

The J gene is TRBJ2-7, the V gene TRBV9; weak D call: TRBD2 (7 bases). Germline CDR1 reads SGDLS; CDR2 reads YYNGEE. V lost 0 bases and J lost 3, with 10 bases in between. CDR3 length equals 14 residues. CDR3 protein: CASSVGGGGYEQYF. DNA for the CDR3: TGTGCCAGCAGCGTAGGAGGGGGGGGCTACGAGCAGTACTTC.

This clone has more than one count but fewer than ten. The chain uses TRBV5-4 and TRBJ2-7; 10 nucleotides line up with TRBD1. The CDR3 has 13 amino acids. J was trimmed by 5 bases and V by 4 bases; bases with no gene match: 3. Germline CDR1 and CDR2: SGHNT and YYREEE (reference sequence). Here the CDR3 reads CASSGTGDDEQYF. The CDR3 region has the DNA TGTGCCAGCAGCGGGACAGGGGACGACGAGCAGTACTTC.

V usage is TRBV5-6 and J usage is TRBJ1-1; TRBD1 matches at 10 bases. V was pared by 2 bases and J by 0 bases, with 7 bases of the junction left unmatched. The CDR3 has 17 residues. Germline V CDR1 and CDR2: SGHDT, YYEEEE. The CDR3: CASSFGTGAHMNTEAFF. CDR3 DNA sequence: TGTGCCAGCAGCTTCGGGACAGGGGCCCACATGAACACTGAAGCTTTCTTT.

The chain combines TRBV9 with TRBJ2-7, with D possibly being TRBD2 (6 bases). Trimming took 4 bases from V and 4 from J, leaving 21 bases between them. CDR1 is SGDLS, CDR2 YYNGEE, per germline. The CDR3 consists of 16 residues. In nucleotides, the CDR3 is TGTGCCAGCAGCCCCACCGGCGGAGGGTGGGGTTACGAGCAGTACTTC. Amino acids: CASSPTGGGWGYEQYF.

The chain links TRBV6-5 to TRBJ1-5; 7 bases fit TRBD1. This CDR3 comprises 15 residues. J lost 8 bases, V lost 6 bases, and 13 bases had no gene match. In germline, CDR1 is MNHEY, CDR2 SVGAGI. CDR3 sequence: CASRDPGQRGKPQHF. CDR3 in DNA: TGTGCCAGCAGGGACCCGGGACAGAGGGGGAAGCCCCAGCATTTT.

V is TRBV7-2 and J is TRBJ1-6; D is unresolved. The CDR3 sequence is 17 residues long. Trimming removed 2 bases at V and 7 bases at J, with 18 bases between. Germline CDR1 is SGHTA and CDR2 is FQGNSA. The CDR3 reads CASSLLAAQVLNSPLHF. Written as DNA, the CDR3 is TGTGCCAGCAGCTTACTTGCAGCCCAAGTCTTAAATTCACCCCTCCACTTT. Full variable domain (missing parts from reference TRBV7-2 and TRBJ1-6): GAGVSQSPSNKVTEKGKDVELRCDPISGHTALYWYRQSLGQGLEFLIYFQGNSAPDKSGLPSDRFSAERTGGSVSTLTIQRTQQEDSAVYLCASSLLAAQVLNSPLHFGNGTRLTVT.

The CDR3 DNA reads as TGTGCCAGCAGGACAGTGAACACCGGGGAGCTGTTTTTT. As protein: CASRTVNTGELFF. The rearrangement uses TRBV6-5 and TRBJ2-2; perhaps TRBD1 as D (5 bases). CDR1 MNHEY and CDR2 SVGAGI come from the germline V gene. This CDR3 region has 13 residues. Trimming left V 6 bases short and J 1 base short, with 6 bases between.